The present entry profiles one TCR beta chain with its context. Authors' methods: How many nucleated cells were present was estimated from reference gene primer amplification. Data came from immunoSEQ multiplex PCR; TCRdb stores just in-frame clones and leaves some out. That table supplies the V and J calls and clone size; D and trimming were determined from the DNA. This table holds 250,000 to 300,000 clones, 70% to 90% found once. Per germline, CDR1 SGHDT and CDR2 YYEEEE. Germline trimming cut 4 bases from V and 7 bases from J; bases unmatched to any gene: 4. The CDR3 runs to 13 residues. This sample is part of a study of blood T cell repertoires in COVID-19. Study information: Both acute and convalescent COVID-19 samples were obtained from the United States, Italy and Spain. Sources were T cells, B-cell-depleted T cells, or PBMCs; the material itself was cDNA or gDNA.

The sequencing input was peripheral blood. This chain connects TRBV5-6 to TRBJ1-1, with 10 nucleotides matching TRBD1. The sequence came from a woman in her sixties or seventies with acute or convalescent COVID-19. CDR3 residues: CASSRTGGVEAFF. CDR3 nucleotides: TGTGCCAGCAGCAGGACAGGGGGGGTTGAAGCTTTCTTT.